Listed below are T cell receptor beta chains from one sample, sequenced in a study of CD8+ T cells in alopecia areata. Using immunoSEQ multiplex PCR, the repertoire was profiled, and TCRdb retains in-frame clones only, with some absent. The table lists some 10,000 clones, 67% of them singletons, with over 12% in the top ten. The sample consisted of skin. All receptors derive from a human donor with alopecia areata. The CDR3 runs from the conserved cysteine through the conserved F or W. The listing skips clone size in some rows; elsewhere it reads once, few, many or a size class.

CASSNYASTDTQYF TRBV19 few
CASSPWTADTEAFF TRBV5-1 few
CASSLRTGPKLFF TRBV14 -
CASSLVMEDYEQYF TRBV13 -
CASSYSRVALSYEQYF TRBV6-5 -
CASSYLEQFF TRBV28 -
CASSPPTDYYGYTF TRBV11-2 -
CASSLEGGAGANVLTF TRBV5-1 -
CASSTIMNTEAFF TRBV6-6 few
CASSPAGLARGDNEQFF TRBV5-4 -
CASRLWTSGQETQYF TRBV28 -
CASRRTQGRETQYF TRBV7-2 -
CASSDSRDREPYEQYF TRBV9 -
CSVRFPRSYNEQFF TRBV29-1 -
CASSFGPSYSYEQYF TRBV6-5 -
CASSFPGQGGGETQYF TRBV28 -
CASSPPSGRKETQYF TRBV18 medium-sized
CASSFDRTDTQYF TRBV11-2 -
CASSQEPAGSSYEQYF TRBV4-2 -
CASSPPSGWNTEAFF TRBV4-2 -
CASRTRGGKGTEAFF TRBV2 few
CASSSAEAAKNIQYF TRBV27 few
CASSQTSGGRNEQFF TRBV7-6 -
CSVEDRSGSSYNEQFF TRBV29-1 -
CASSQEPGQVNSPLHF TRBV4-2 -
CASSFGVDTQYF TRBV7-9 few
CAWSVQGFTGELFF TRBV30 few